This T cell receptor beta chain came from a study of identical twins. This clonotype showed up just a few times. Germline V gene lookup returns CDR1 MGHRA and CDR2 YSYEKL. The CDR3 consists of 16 residues. V was trimmed by 0 bases and J by 5 bases, leaving 14 bases between them. Addition of a universal primer site occurred through template switching, and cDNA carried unique molecular identifiers. TCRdb independently ran MiXCR on the 5' RACE reads; one entry per CDR3 protein. The sample has 1.5 million to 2 million distinct CDR3 sequences, around a third seen once. The clonotype was recovered from a newborn girl in good health. The sample consisted of cord blood. This rearrangement joins TRBV4-1 to TRBJ2-1; maybe TRBD2 (7 bases). In nucleotides, the CDR3 is TGCGCCAGCAGCCAAGAGTGGGGGGGACATAACAATGAGCAGTTCTTC. It yields the protein CASSQEWGGHNNEQFF.